The source of this TCR beta chain is a study of T cells after yellow fever vaccination (dated by TCRdb to between 2018 and 2020). Context from the whole study: The SMART-Seq v4 Ultra Low Input RNA kit was used to prepare libraries from fractions with low cell numbers. The cohort comprised two healthy male donors, one aged 18 to 30 and one aged 30 to 40 years. Bulk PBMC replicates and cell subsets were isolated from blood drawn at multiple timepoints before and after both primary and secondary immunization. To follow T-cell clones before and after both primary and booster YFV17D yellow fever vaccination, bulk TCR alpha and beta repertoires underwent longitudinal sequencing.

V gives up 2 bases and J gives up 5 bases, and the segment between their germline ends measures 23 bases. Counted from cysteine to phenylalanine, this CDR3 has 18 amino acids. The DNA shown is the 54-base CDR3, in frame from base 1. The CDR1 and CDR2 encoded by the germline V gene are SGHRS and YFSETQ. This clonotype was counted at least ten times. Its antigen has not been determined. No qualities accompany the bases; no much larger clone lies one base away. The sample's treatment or condition label, in plain terms: live attenuated yellow fever vaccine strain. A standard Ficoll-Paque protocol was used to isolate PBMCs from peripheral blood. Dynabeads CD4 and CD8 positive selection kits were used to isolate CD4 and CD8 T-cell fractions. TriZol was used to extract RNA from bulk PBMCs, from CD4 and CD8 fractions, and from dextramer-positive and dextramer-negative fractions. The investigation overall reported the following: Compared with the primary T-cell response, the secondary T-cell response was weaker but faster, peaking on day 5 rather than day 15. Most clones expanded after primary vaccination were re-detected after the booster (just under 97% of CD4 and more than 70% of CD8), suggesting broad memory maintenance. Because the study included only a couple of donors, the extent to which the findings can be generalized is limited. A small share of clonotypes was detected in both CD4 and CD8 compartments, with the overlap likely arising from convergent recombination. Computational filtering was required because FACS-sorted repertoires could contain abundant contaminating clonotypes from the bulk population.

TCR cDNA was synthesized by 5'RACE template switching, through which a universal primer site and unique molecular identifiers were introduced. Priming of cDNA synthesis was performed from both the TCR alpha and TCR beta constant segments. Libraries were amplified in two PCR steps, with sample barcodes and sequencing adapters added in the second step. Sequencing of the libraries was done on either Illumina HiSeq 2500 (2x100 bp) or NovaSeq (2x150 bp). As for the authors' bioinformatics: MIGEC handled demultiplexing of reads and collapsing into UMI consensus sequences, while MiXCR performed V(D)J alignment. Using edgeR on replicate PBMC samples, clonotypes were called vaccine-responding if FDR was below 0.01 and the log2 fold change was above 5 up to day 15. Each bulk clonotype was labeled CD4 or CD8 based on which sequenced repertoire, CD4 or CD8, contained the clonotype at higher abundance. Using fastp at Q25 and MiXCR, TCRdb reprocessed the public reads and kept productive beta chains. Identical CDR3 proteins give one entry, which carries the most common genes and DNA. These V and J calls are TCRdb output, not the study's own analysis. For this sample the table gives 150,000 to 200,000 distinct CDR3 sequences, of which about 6% were detected only once. Jointly, the top ten make up approximately 3% of the sample.

The sequence was obtained from a man aged 18 to 35 who received the YFV17D yellow fever vaccine. The chain employs TRBV5-1 and TRBJ2-1; the D gene is perhaps TRBD1, on 6 matching bases. Sequenced material: CD4+ T cells sorted from PBMCs, taken on the day of the first yellow fever vaccination. The nucleotide sequence reads TGCGCCAGCAGCTTTGCAGGGGCGCAATACATAACTGACAATGAGCAGTTCTTC. Translated, this is CASSFAGAQYITDNEQFF.